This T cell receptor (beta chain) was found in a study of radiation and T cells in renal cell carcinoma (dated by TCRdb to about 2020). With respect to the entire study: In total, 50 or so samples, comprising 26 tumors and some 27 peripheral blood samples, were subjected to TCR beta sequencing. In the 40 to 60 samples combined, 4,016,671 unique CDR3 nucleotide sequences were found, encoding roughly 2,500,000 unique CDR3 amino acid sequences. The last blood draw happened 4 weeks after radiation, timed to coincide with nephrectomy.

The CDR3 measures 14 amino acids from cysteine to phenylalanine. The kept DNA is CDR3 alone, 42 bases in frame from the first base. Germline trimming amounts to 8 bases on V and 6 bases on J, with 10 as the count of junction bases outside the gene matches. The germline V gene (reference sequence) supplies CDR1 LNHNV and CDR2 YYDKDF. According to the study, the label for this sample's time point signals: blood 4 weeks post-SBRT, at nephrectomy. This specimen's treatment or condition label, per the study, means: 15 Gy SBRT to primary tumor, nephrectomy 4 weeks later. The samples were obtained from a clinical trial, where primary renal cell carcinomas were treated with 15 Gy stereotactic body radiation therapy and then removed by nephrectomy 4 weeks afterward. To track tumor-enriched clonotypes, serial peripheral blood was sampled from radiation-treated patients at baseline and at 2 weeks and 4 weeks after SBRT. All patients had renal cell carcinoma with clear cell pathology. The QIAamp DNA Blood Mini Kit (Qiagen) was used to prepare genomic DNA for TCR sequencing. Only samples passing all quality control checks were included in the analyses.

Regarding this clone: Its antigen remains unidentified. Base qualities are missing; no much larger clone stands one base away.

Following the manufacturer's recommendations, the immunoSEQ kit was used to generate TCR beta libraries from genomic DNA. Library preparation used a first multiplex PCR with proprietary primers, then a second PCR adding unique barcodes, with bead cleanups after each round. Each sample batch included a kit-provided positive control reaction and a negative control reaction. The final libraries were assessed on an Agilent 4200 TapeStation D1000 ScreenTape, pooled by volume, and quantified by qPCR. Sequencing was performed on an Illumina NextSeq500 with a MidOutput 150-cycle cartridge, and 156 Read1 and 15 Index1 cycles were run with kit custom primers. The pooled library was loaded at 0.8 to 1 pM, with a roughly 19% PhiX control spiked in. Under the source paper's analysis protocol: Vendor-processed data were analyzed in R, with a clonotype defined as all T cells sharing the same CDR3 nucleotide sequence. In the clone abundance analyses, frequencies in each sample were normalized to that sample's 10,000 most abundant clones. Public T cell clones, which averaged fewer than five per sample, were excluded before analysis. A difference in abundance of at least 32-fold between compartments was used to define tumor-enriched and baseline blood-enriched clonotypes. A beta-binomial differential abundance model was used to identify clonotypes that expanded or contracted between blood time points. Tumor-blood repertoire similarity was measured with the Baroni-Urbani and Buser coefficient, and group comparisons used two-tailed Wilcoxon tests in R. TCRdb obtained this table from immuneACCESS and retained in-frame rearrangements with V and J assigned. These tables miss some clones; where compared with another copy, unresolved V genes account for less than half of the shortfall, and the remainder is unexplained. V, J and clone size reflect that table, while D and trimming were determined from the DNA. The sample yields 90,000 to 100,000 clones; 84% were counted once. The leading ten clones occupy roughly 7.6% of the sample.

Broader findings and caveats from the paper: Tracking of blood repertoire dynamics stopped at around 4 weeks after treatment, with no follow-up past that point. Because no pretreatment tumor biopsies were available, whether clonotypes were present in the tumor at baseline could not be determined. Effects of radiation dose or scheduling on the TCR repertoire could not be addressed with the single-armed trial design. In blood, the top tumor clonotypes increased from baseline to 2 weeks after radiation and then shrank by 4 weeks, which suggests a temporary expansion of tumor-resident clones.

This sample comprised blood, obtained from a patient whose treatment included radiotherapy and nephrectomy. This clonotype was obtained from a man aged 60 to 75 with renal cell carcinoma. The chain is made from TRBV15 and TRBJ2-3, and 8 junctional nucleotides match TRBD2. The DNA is TGTGCCACCGCGGCGGGGGGCGTGGGGGATACGCAGTATTTT. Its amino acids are CATAAGGVGDTQYF.